These 27 T cell receptor beta chains originate from one sample sequenced in a study of long-term antiretroviral therapy in people with HIV. The immunoSEQ assay was v3.0, run at survey level. Method: immunoSEQ multiplex PCR; TCRdb's copy keeps in-frame clones and lacks some. The sample yields around 40,000 clones, about 89% seen once. The sample consisted of unsorted PBMCs, taken 0.1 years before starting antiretroviral therapy. All receptors come from a woman aged 45 to 65 with HIV.

The V and J genes are TRBV11-2 and TRBJ1-3; D uncertain. The CDR3 is made up of 16 amino acids. V was clipped by 2 bases and J by 3 bases, with 14 bases between them. Per the germline V gene, CDR1 is SGHAT and CDR2 is FQNNGV. Here the CDR3 reads CASSLHGFGSGNTIYF. The DNA of the CDR3 is TGTGCCAGCAGCTTACATGGTTTTGGTAGTGGAAACACCATATATTTT.

The chain employs TRBV11-2 and TRBJ2-1, with 8 positions matching TRBD2. This CDR3 comprises 15 residues. Per germline, CDR1 SGHAT and CDR2 FQNNGV. V trimming: 1 base; J trimming: 4 bases; junction bases outside the gene matches: 3. The CDR3 region has the DNA TGTGCCAGCAGCTTAGGTAGCGGGGAATACAATGAGCAGTTCTTC. This gives the protein CASSLGSGEYNEQFF.

The V call is TRBV11-3, the J call TRBJ2-5; the match to TRBD2 covers 10 bases. Looked up from germline, CDR1 is SGHNT and CDR2 is YENEEA. The junction had 5 bases not matched to a gene; V was cut back by 5 bases and J by 2 bases. The CDR3 is 15 residues long. The CDR3 DNA is TGTGCCAGCAGCCCTGGACTAGCGGTTCAAGAGACCCAGTACTTC. Translation: CASSPGLAVQETQYF.

V is TRBV7-9 and J is TRBJ2-7; no reliable D call. The germline CDR1 and CDR2 sequences are SEHNR and FQNEAQ (reference sequence). V was cut by 1 base and J by 7 bases, with 5 bases left in between. The CDR3 is 11 residues long. The CDR3 DNA follows: TGTGCCAGCAGCTTAGTGGGGGAGCAGTACTTC. Translated: CASSLVGEQYF.

The V call is TRBV29-1, the J call TRBJ1-2; D is ambiguous. Germline V gene sequence: CDR1 SQVTM, CDR2 ANQGSEA. The CDR3 is 12 residues long. Trimming left V 2 bases short and J 7 bases short, with 11 bases between. This CDR3 reads CSVETVSGGYTF. DNA for the CDR3: TGCAGCGTTGAAACAGTCTCAGGTGGCTACACCTTC.

The gene calls are TRBV6-5 and TRBJ2-7, with 10 bases fitting TRBD1. Germline CDR1 reads MNHEY; CDR2 reads SVGAGI. The ends lost 2 bases at V and 2 bases at J; junction bases unmatched: 6. The CDR3 length is 16 residues. CDR3: CASSYGWTGGTYEQYF. CDR3 DNA: TGTGCCAGCAGTTACGGGTGGACAGGGGGTACCTACGAGCAGTACTTC.

This rearrangement joins TRBV7-3 to TRBJ1-1; 9 nucleotides align to TRBD1. This CDR3 comprises 15 residues. V dropped 4 bases and J dropped 4; count of bases not matched to a gene: 7. In germline, CDR1 is SGHTA, CDR2 FQGTGA. The CDR3 coding sequence is TGTGCCAGCAGCTCCGTGGGACAGGGACTCACTGAAGCTTTCTTT. Its protein product is CASSSVGQGLTEAFF.

The chain has TRBV5-1 and TRBJ1-2; TRBD1 might be the D (6 bases). The CDR3 is 15 residues long. The V end was cut by 0 bases, the J end by 6 bases, with 15 bases between. Germline V CDR1 and CDR2: SGHRS, YFSETQ. The CDR3 DNA reads as TGCGCCAGCAGCTTGGGCCGGGGGGCGACGGATGGCTACACCTTC. This translates into CASSLGRGATDGYTF.

The chain has TRBV27 and TRBJ2-5; TRBD1 matches at 8 bases. The CDR3 has 13 amino acids. J lost 4 bases, V lost 6 bases, and 4 bases had no gene match. Germline CDR1 and CDR2: MNHEY and SMNVEV (reference sequence). CDR3 coding DNA: TGTGCCAGCAGACAGGGGGTATTAGAGACCCAGTACTTC. As protein: CASRQGVLETQYF.

This clone was seen a handful of times. The chain employs TRBV30 and TRBJ1-1, with D uncertain. Deletions cut 4 bases from V and 0 bases from J, with 15 bases between. CDR1 is GTSNPN, CDR2 SVGIG, per germline (reference sequence). The CDR3 covers 15 residues. In nucleotides, the CDR3 is TGTGCCTGGACTAAGACGGGTTCCATGAACACTGAAGCTTTCTTT. Translated: CAWTKTGSMNTEAFF.

This rearrangement joins TRBV6-5 to TRBJ1-5, with D uncertain. The CDR3 totals 13 residues. Germline V lookup: CDR1 MNHEY, CDR2 SVGAGI. V was trimmed by 6 bases and J by 6 bases, leaving 12 bases between them. The CDR3 sequence is CASSPGSGQPQHF. For the CDR3, the DNA is TGTGCCAGCAGCCCCGGGTCGGGTCAGCCCCAGCATTTT.

This chain uses TRBV5-6 with TRBJ2-7; possible D gene TRBD1, 8 bases. V was pared by 0 bases and J by 1 base, with 20 bases between. The CDR3 covers 18 residues. Germline V gene sequence: CDR1 SGHDT, CDR2 YYEEEE. As DNA, the CDR3 is TGTGCCAGCAGCTTGGCAGGAGTACAGGGGGGGCCTTCCTACGAGCAGTACTTC. This sequence encodes CASSLAGVQGGPSYEQYF.

The chain combines TRBV6-6 with TRBJ1-1; D might be TRBD1 (6 bases). This CDR3 is built from 15 residues. Trimming took off 7 bases at V and 2 bases at J, with 17 bases between the two ends. CDR1 is MNHNY and CDR2 is SVGAGI in the germline V gene (reference sequence). The CDR3 coding sequence is TGTGCCAGCAACCCCCCCCAGGGGTTCAACACTGAAGCTTTCTTT. Translation: CASNPPQGFNTEAFF.

The chain employs TRBV18 and TRBJ1-2; TRBD1 matches at 7 bases. The CDR3 has 15 amino acids. With 1 base clipped from V and 2 bases from J, the junction kept 4 bases outside the gene matches. The germline gives CDR1 KGHSH, CDR2 LQKENI. The CDR3 here is CASSPHPGQNYGYTF. DNA for the CDR3: TGTGCCAGCTCACCACATCCGGGACAGAACTATGGCTACACCTTC.

The chain combines TRBV13 with TRBJ1-6, with TRBD1 matching 9 bases. V shed 5 bases, J shed 9 bases, and the junction held 5 bases outside the gene matches. The CDR3 runs to 14 residues. Per the germline V gene, CDR1 is PRHDT and CDR2 is FYEKMQ (reference sequence). CDR3 bases: TGTGCCAGCAGCGTTAGGACAGGGGTTTCACCCCTCCACTTT. This gives the protein CASSVRTGVSPLHF. Filled out from reference TRBV13 and TRBJ1-6, the complete variable domain reads AAGVIQSPRHLIKEKRETATLKCYPIPRHDTVYWYQQGPGQDPQFLISFYEKMQSDKGSIPDRFSAQQFSDYHSELNMSSLELGDSALYFCASSVRTGVSPLHFGNGTRLTVT.

The chain carries TRBV7-9 and TRBJ2-2; D is uncertain. Trimming pared 8 bases from V and 2 bases from J, leaving 15 bases between. The CDR3 has 15 amino acids. Germline-derived CDR1 and CDR2 are SEHNR and FQNEAQ (reference sequence). CDR3 nucleotides: TGTGCCAGCGTTCTTCTTACTGCAAACACCGGGGAGCTGTTTTTT. This translates into CASVLLTANTGELFF.

V usage is TRBV15 and J usage is TRBJ1-1, with TRBD1 matching over 7 bases. The CDR3 spans 17 residues. The V segment lost 0 bases and the J segment 5 bases; nucleotides outside the gene matches: 12. CDR1 is LNHNV and CDR2 is YYDKDF in the germline V gene (reference sequence). The CDR3 nucleotides are TGTGCCACCAGCAGAGAAAAAGGGACCGACAGGGAAACTGAAGCTTTCTTT. This codes for CATSREKGTDRETEAFF. Full variable domain (remainder filled in from reference TRBV15 and TRBJ1-1): DAMVIQNPRYQVTQFGKPVTLSCSQTLNHNVMYWYQQKSSQAPKLLFHYYDKDFNNEADTPDNFQSRRPNTSFCFLDIRSPGLGDTAMYLCATSREKGTDRETEAFFGQGTRLTVV.

J is TRBJ2-3 and V is TRBV5-4; 9 nucleotides match TRBD2. Germline-derived CDR1 and CDR2 are SGHNT and YYREEE (reference sequence). V lost 4 bases and J lost 3; bases outside the gene matches: 15. The length of the CDR3 is 18 residues. DNA of the CDR3: TGTGCCAGCAGCCCTACCGTCGGGGCGGGGGGGACGACAGATACGCAGTATTTT. It is translated as CASSPTVGAGGTTDTQYF.

The chain couples TRBV6-5 to TRBJ2-5; D is perhaps TRBD2 (6 bases). V shed 1 base and J shed 0 bases, with 9 bases lying between them. The CDR3 is 15 residues long. CDR1 MNHEY and CDR2 SVGAGI come from the germline V gene. The DNA of the CDR3 is TGTGCCAGCAGTTACTTCCGGGGGAACCAAGAGACCCAGTACTTC. Translating gives CASSYFRGNQETQYF.

The chain carries TRBV5-4 and TRBJ1-6, with 7 bases lining up with TRBD1. Germline loops: CDR1 SGHNT, CDR2 YYREEE (reference sequence). V lost 7 bases to trimming and J lost 8 bases; unmatched junction nucleotides: 6. The CDR3 spans 13 residues. The CDR3 loop reads CASGQGEDSPLHF. Here the CDR3 DNA reads TGTGCCAGCGGGCAGGGGGAGGATTCACCCCTCCACTTT.

This clone was counted only a few times. The chain joins TRBV27 to TRBJ1-2, with 8 positions matching TRBD1. Per the germline V gene, CDR1 is MNHEY and CDR2 is SMNVEV (reference sequence). The CDR3 contains 15 residues. V dropped 6 bases and J dropped 2; count of bases not matched to a gene: 8. The CDR3 loop is CASRGGDRMNYGYTF. The DNA for the CDR3 is TGTGCCAGCAGGGGAGGGGACAGGATGAACTATGGCTACACCTTC.

This rearrangement joins TRBV5-8 to TRBJ1-1, with no clear D. The CDR3 runs 14 residues. Germline V gene data show CDR1 as SGHTS and CDR2 as YDEGEE. V was shortened by 0 bases and J by 5 bases, with 11 bases between the two germline ends. The CDR3, as DNA: TGTGCCAGCAGCTTGGGAGGTACGAGGACTGAAGCTTTCTTT. It is translated as CASSLGGTRTEAFF.

The CDR3 reads CAWSAVSGGIDTQYF. The CDR3 DNA reads as TGTGCCTGGAGTGCCGTCAGCGGGGGAATAGATACGCAGTATTTT. This rearrangement joins TRBV30 to TRBJ2-3; 8 bases are a match to TRBD2. Germline V gene data show CDR1 as GTSNPN and CDR2 as SVGIG (reference sequence). This CDR3 spans 15 amino acids. V gave up 1 base and J gave up 5 bases; unmatched junction bases: 8.

The V call is TRBV18, the J call TRBJ1-5, with D hard to call. The V end lost 3 bases, the J end lost 7 bases, and 7 bases lay between the germline ends. The CDR3 extends over 12 amino acids. Germline CDR1 reads KGHSH; CDR2 reads LQKENI. The CDR3 loop is CASSPGGQPQHF. Here the CDR3 DNA reads TGTGCCAGCTCACCCGGAGGGCAGCCCCAGCATTTT.

This clone was seen only a few times. This chain uses TRBV6-5 with TRBJ1-2, with TRBD1 as a possible D gene (6 bases). The CDR3 extends over 13 amino acids. Germline assignment: CDR1 MNHEY and CDR2 SVGAGI. V lost 9 bases and J 6 bases, leaving 17 bases between the germline ends. The CDR3 loop is CASSFRGSNGYTF. In DNA, the CDR3 is TGTGCCAGTTCCTTCAGGGGATCCAATGGCTACACCTTC.

This clone was recorded only once. The CDR3 protein is CASSPGQGNQPQHF. As DNA, the CDR3 is TGTGCCAGCAGCCCGGGACAGGGCAATCAGCCCCAGCATTTT. J is TRBJ1-5 and V is TRBV7-2; 8 positions match TRBD1. Germline trimming cut 5 bases from V and 2 bases from J; bases unmatched to any gene: 2. Germline values: CDR1 SGHTA, CDR2 FQGNSA. The CDR3 length is 14 residues.

The rearrangement joins TRBV9 to TRBJ2-1, with 8 nucleotides matching TRBD1. Per the germline V gene, CDR1 is SGDLS and CDR2 is YYNGEE. Unmatched junction bases numbered 6, after V lost 4 bases and J lost 6 bases. CDR3 length: 14 residues. The CDR3 reads CASSPRGQGNEQFF. The CDR3, as DNA: TGTGCCAGCAGCCCCCGTGGACAGGGCAATGAGCAGTTCTTC.